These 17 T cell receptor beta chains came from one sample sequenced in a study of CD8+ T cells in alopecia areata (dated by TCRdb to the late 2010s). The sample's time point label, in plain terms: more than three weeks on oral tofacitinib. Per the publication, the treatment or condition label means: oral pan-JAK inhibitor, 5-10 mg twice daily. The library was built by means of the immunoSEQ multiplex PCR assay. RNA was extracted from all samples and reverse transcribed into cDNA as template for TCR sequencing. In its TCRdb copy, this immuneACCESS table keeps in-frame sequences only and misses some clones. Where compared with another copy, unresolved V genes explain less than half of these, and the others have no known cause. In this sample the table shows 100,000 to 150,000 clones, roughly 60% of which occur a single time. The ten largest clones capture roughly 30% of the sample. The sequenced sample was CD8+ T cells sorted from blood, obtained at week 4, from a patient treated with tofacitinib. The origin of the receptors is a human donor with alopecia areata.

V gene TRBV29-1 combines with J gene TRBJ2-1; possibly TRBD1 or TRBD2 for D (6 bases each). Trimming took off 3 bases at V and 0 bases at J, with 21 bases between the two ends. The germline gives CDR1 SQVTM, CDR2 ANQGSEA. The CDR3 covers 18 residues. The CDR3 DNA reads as TGCAGCGTTGATGGGGGGCACTCGGGAGAGTTCTCCTACAATGAGCAGTTCTTC. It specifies CSVDGGHSGEFSYNEQFF.

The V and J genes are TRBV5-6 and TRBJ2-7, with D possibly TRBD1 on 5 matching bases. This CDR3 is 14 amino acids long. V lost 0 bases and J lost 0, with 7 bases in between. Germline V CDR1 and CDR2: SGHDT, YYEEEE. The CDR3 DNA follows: TGTGCCAGCAGCTTGGGACAGTTCTCCTACGAGCAGTACTTC. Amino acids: CASSLGQFSYEQYF. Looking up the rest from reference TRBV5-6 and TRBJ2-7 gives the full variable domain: DAGVTQSPTHLIKTRGQQVTLRCSPKSGHDTVSWYQQALGQGPQFIFQYYEEEERQRGNFPDRFSGHQFPNYSSELNVNALLLGDSALYLCASSLGQFSYEQYFGPGTRLTVT.

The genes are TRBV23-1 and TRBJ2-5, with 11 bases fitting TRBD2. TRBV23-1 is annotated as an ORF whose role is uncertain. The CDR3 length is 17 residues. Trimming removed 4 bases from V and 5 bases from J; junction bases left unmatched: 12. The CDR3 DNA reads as TGCGCCAGCAGTCCCCAACCTTCACTAGCGGGGGTGGAGACCCAGTACTTC. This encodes CASSPQPSLAGVETQYF.

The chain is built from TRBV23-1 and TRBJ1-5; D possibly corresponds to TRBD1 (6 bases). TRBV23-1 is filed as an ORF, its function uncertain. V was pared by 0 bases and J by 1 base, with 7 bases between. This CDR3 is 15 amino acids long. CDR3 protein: CASSQSDRSNQPQHF. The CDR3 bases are TGCGCCAGCAGTCAATCTGACAGGAGCAATCAGCCCCAGCATTTT.

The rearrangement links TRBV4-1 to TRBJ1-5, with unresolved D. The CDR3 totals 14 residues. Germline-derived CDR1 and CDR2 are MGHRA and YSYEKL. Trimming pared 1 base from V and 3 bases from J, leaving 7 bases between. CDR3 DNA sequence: TGCGCCAGCAGCCAAGGGCGAAACAATCAGCCCCAGCATTTT. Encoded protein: CASSQGRNNQPQHF.

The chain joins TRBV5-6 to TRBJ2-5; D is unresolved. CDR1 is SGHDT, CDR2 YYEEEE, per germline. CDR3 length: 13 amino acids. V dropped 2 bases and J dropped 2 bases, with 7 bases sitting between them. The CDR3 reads CASSFGRQETQYF. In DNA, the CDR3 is TGTGCCAGCAGCTTTGGACGGCAAGAGACCCAGTACTTC.

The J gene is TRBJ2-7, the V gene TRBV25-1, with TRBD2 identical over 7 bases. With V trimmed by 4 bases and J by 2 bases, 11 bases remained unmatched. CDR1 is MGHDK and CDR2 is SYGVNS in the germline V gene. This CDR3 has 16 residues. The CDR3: CASSAREGVRPYEQYF. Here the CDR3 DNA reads TGTGCCAGCAGTGCGAGGGAGGGCGTTCGTCCCTACGAGCAGTACTTC.

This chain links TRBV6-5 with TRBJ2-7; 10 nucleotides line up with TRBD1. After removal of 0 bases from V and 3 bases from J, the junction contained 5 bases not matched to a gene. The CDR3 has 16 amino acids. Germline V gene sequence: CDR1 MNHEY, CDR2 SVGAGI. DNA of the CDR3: TGTGCCAGCAGTTACTCGTTCGGACAGGGGGGCTACGAGCAGTACTTC. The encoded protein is CASSYSFGQGGYEQYF.

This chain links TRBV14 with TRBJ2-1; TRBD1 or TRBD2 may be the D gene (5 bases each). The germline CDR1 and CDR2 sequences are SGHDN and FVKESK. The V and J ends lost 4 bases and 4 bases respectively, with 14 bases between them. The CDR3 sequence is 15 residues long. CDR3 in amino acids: CASSPWQGVYNEQFF. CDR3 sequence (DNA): TGTGCCAGCAGCCCTTGGCAGGGAGTATACAATGAGCAGTTCTTC. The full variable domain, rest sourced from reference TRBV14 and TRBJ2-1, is EAGVTQFPSHSVIEKGQTVTLRCDPISGHDNLYWYRRVMGKEIKFLLHFVKESKQDESGMPNNRFLAERTGGTYSTLKVQPAELEDSGVYFCASSPWQGVYNEQFFGPGTRLTVL.

CDR3 region: CASSQRTVGLNEQYF. The CDR3 coding sequence is TGCGCCAGCAGCCAGCGAACGGTGGGGCTCAACGAGCAGTACTTC. The chain joins TRBV4-1 to TRBJ2-7, with a weak D call TRBD1 (5 bases). CDR3 size: 15 residues. Trimming removed 3 bases from V and 5 bases from J, with 17 bases in between. Germline-derived CDR1 and CDR2 are MGHRA and YSYEKL.

CDR3 residues: CSVVRSGDITDTQYF. CDR3 nucleotides: TGCAGCGTTGTTCGCTCAGGAGATATCACAGATACGCAGTATTTT. This chain joins TRBV29-1 and TRBJ2-3; D ambiguous. This CDR3 comprises 15 residues. CDR1 and CDR2 from the germline V gene are SQVTM and ANQGSEA. Trimming pared 4 bases from V and 2 bases from J, leaving 16 bases between.

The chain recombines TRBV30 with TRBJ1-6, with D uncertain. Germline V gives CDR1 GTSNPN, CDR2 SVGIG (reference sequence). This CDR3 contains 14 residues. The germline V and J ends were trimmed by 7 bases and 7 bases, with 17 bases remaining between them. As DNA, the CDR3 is TGTGCCTTGGATGATGGGGTTCGGAATTCACCCCTCCACTTT. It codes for CALDDGVRNSPLHF.

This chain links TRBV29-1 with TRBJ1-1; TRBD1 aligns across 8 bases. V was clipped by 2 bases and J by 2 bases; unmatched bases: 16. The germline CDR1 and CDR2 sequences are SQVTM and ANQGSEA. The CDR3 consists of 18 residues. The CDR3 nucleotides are TGCAGCGTTGAACTGTGGAACTGGGGGGGACAGGCTAACACTGAAGCTTTCTTT. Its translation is CSVELWNWGGQANTEAFF.

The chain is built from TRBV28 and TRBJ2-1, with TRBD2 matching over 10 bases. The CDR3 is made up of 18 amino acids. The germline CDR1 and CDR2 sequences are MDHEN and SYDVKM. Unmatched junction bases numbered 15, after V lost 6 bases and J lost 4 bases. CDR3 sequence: CASRTTLGTSGVYNEQFF. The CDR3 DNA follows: TGTGCCAGCAGGACGACCCTGGGTACTAGCGGGGTTTACAATGAGCAGTTCTTC.

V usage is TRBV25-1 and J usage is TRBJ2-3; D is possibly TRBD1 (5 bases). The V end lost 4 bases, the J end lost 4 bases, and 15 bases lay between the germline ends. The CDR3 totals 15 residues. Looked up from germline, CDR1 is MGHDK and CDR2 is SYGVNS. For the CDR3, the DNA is TGTGCCAGCAGTGTGCAGGGCTTCCTTCCAGATACGCAGTATTTT. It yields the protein CASSVQGFLPDTQYF.

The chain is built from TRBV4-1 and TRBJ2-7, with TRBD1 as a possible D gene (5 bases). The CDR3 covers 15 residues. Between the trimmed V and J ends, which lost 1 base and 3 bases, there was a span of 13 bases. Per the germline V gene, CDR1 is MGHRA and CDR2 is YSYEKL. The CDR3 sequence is CASSQVGQGGYEQYF. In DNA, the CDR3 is TGCGCCAGCAGCCAAGTTGGGCAGGGTGGCTACGAGCAGTACTTC.

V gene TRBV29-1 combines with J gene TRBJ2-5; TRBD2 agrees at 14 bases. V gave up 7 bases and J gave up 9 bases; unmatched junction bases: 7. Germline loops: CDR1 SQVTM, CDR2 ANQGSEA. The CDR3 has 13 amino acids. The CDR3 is CSAGTSGGWAQYF. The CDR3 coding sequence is TGCAGCGCCGGGACTAGCGGGGGTTGGGCCCAGTACTTC. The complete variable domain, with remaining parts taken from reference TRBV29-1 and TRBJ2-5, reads SAVISQKPSRDICQRGTSLTIQCQVDSQVTMMFWYRQQPGQSLTLIATANQGSEATYESGFVIDKFPISRPNLTFSTLTVSNMSPEDSSIYLCSAGTSGGWAQYFGPGTRLLVL.